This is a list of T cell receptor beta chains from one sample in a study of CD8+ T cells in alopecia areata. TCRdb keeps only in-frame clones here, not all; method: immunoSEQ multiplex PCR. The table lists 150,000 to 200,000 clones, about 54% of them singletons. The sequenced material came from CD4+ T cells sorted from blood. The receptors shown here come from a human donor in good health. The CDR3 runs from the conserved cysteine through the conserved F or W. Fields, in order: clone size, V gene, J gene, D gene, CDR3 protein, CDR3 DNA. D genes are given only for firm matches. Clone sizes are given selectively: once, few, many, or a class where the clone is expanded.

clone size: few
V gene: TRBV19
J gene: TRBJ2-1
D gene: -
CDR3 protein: CASKPQPALPEAEQFF
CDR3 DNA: TGTGCCAGTAAGCCCCAGCCGGCACTACCGGAGGCTGAGCAGTTCTTC

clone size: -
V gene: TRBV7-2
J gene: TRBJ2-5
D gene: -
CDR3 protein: CASSPLGPGTQYF
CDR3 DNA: TGTGCCAGCAGCCCATTAGGGCCGGGGACCCAGTACTTC

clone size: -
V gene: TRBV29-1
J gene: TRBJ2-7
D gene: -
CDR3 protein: CSVEKGSGEQYF
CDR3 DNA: TGCAGCGTTGAAAAAGGGTCGGGCGAGCAGTACTTC

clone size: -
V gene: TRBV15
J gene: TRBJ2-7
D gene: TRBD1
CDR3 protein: CATSREPRDRSIHEQYF
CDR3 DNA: TGTGCCACCAGCAGGGAACCCCGGGACAGATCGATCCACGAGCAGTACTTC

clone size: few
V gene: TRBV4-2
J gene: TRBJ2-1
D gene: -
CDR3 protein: CASSQNTGRFNEQFF
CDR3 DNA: TGTGCCAGCAGCCAGAACACGGGAAGGTTCAATGAGCAGTTCTTC

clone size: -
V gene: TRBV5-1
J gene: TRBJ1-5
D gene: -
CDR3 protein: CASSATVTNQPQHF
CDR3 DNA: TGCGCCAGCAGTGCGACAGTCACAAATCAGCCCCAGCATTTT

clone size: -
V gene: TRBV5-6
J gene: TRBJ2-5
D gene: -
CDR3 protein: CASSLVGARAQETQYF
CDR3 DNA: TGTGCCAGCAGCTTGGTGGGAGCCAGGGCACAAGAGACCCAGTACTTC

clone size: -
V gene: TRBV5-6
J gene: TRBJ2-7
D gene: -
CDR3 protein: CASSLYRAHEQYF
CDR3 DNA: TGTGCCAGCAGCTTGTATAGGGCGCACGAGCAGTACTTC

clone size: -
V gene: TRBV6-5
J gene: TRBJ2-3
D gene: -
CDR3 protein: CASKGTPGSTDTQYF
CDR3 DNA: TGTGCCAGCAAGGGTACCCCGGGAAGCACAGATACGCAGTATTTT

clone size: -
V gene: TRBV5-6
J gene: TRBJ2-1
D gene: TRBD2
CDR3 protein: CASSLGGRVYEQFF
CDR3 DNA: TGTGCCAGCAGCTTGGGCGGGAGGGTCTATGAGCAGTTCTTC